Given below is one T cell receptor (beta chain) in context. What it binds is unknown. This record comes from a study of a mutant IDH1 vaccine in newly diagnosed glioma. Study-wide background: The study gave patients eight vaccinations in weeks 1, 3, 5, 7, 11, 15, 19, 23. Vaccination was launched 4-6 weeks after radiotherapy alone, or with temozolomide cycles. Treated patients had a mean age of 40.4 years and a roughly 60% male, around 38% female split. Most patients had radiochemotherapy with temozolomide before enrollment; others had one alone.

The assay was immunoSEQ multiplex PCR, and TCRdb's table has in-frame clones only and misses some. The data contain about 59,000 clones, just under 90% of them singletons. Time point: week 5, during vaccination. In every dose of vaccine, 300 ug of mutant IDH1 20-mer peptide was given alongside topical imiquimod. The source was PBMCs, collected from a glioma patient whose treatment included an IDH1 peptide vaccine. The TCR comes from a woman in her thirties or forties with glioma.

The CDR3 DNA reads TGTGCCAGCAGGGGAGGACTAGCGGAAAAATACGAGCAGTACTTC. This codes for CASRGGLAEKYEQYF. This chain connects TRBV6-5 to TRBJ2-7; 10 bases are shared with TRBD2. CDR3 length equals 15 residues. Losses at the gene ends were 6 bases for V and 4 bases for J; bases not matched to a gene: 9. CDR1 is MNHEY and CDR2 is SVGAGI in the germline V gene.